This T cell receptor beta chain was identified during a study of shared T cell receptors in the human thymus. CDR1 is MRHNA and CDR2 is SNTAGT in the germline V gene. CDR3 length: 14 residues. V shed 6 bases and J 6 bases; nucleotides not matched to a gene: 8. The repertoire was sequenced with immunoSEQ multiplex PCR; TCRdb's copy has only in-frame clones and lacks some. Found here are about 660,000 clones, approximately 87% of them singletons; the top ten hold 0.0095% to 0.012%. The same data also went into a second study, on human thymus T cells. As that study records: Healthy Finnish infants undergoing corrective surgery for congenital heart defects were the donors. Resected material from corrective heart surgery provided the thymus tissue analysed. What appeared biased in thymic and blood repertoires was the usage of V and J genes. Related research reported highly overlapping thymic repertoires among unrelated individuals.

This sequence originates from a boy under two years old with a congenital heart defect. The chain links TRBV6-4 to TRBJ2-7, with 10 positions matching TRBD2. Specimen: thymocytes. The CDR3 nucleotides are TGTGCCAGCAGCCCCTCTAGCGGGAGTTTCGAGCAGTACTTC. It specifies CASSPSSGSFEQYF.